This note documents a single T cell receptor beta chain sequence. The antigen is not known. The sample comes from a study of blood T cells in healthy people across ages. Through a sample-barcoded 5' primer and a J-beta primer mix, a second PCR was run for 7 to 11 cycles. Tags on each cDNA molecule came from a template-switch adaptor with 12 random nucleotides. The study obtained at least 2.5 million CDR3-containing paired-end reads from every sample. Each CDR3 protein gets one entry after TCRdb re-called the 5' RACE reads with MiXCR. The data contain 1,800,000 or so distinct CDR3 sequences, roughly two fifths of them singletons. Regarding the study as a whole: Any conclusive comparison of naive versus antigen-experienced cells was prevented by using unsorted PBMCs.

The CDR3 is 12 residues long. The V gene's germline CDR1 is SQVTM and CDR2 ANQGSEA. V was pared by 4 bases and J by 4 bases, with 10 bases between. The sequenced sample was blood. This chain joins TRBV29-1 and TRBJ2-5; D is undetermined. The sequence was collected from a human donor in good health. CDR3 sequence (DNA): TGCAGCGTTGTAGAACAGTCAGAGACCCAGTACTTC. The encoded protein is CSVVEQSETQYF.